This T cell receptor beta chain appears in the sequencing data of a study of T cells after yellow fever vaccination. Findings of the study overall: Abundant clonotypes from the bulk population could have been carried over as contaminants into FACS-sorted repertoires.

TCRdb re-called the 5' RACE reads through MiXCR, storing one row per CDR3 protein. This table holds 150,000 or so distinct CDR3 sequences, about 6.2% found once. This clonotype was seen repeatedly, ten times or more. Its antigen is not identified. There are 15 residues in the CDR3. V trimming: 5 bases; J trimming: 2 bases; junction bases outside the gene matches: 3. The germline V gene has CDR1 MDHEN and CDR2 SYDVKM. The receptor was isolated from a man under 40 who received the YFV17D yellow fever vaccine. V gene TRBV28 combines with J gene TRBJ1-1, with TRBD1 identical over 12 bases. The source was CD4+ T cells sorted from PBMCs, collected 10 days after the yellow fever booster vaccination. The CDR3 here is CASSAGTGGNTEAFF. As DNA, the CDR3 is TGTGCCAGCAGTGCTGGGACAGGGGGCAACACTGAAGCTTTCTTT.